This entry describes one T cell receptor beta chain. 60 Vbeta and 13 Jbeta primers were used in PCR. Sequenced by immunoSEQ multiplex PCR; TCRdb stores in-frame clones only, minus some. Of around 100,000 clones detected, 82% appear once; the ten largest clones hold around 2.3%. This entry belongs to a study of cytomegalovirus exposure and HLA in healthy donors. The V end lost 5 bases, the J end lost 4 bases, and 14 bases lay between the germline ends. CDR3 length: 14 amino acids. Germline loops: CDR1 SGHVS, CDR2 FQNEAQ. V is TRBV7-8 and J is TRBJ2-5, with a weak D call TRBD2 (5 bases). The sequenced material came from PBMCs. This TCR was sampled from a woman between 18 and 30 years old in good health and CMV-seronegative. CDR3 sequence: CASSHLLALETQYF. As DNA, the CDR3 is TGTGCCAGCAGCCACTTGCTAGCTTTAGAGACCCAGTACTTC.